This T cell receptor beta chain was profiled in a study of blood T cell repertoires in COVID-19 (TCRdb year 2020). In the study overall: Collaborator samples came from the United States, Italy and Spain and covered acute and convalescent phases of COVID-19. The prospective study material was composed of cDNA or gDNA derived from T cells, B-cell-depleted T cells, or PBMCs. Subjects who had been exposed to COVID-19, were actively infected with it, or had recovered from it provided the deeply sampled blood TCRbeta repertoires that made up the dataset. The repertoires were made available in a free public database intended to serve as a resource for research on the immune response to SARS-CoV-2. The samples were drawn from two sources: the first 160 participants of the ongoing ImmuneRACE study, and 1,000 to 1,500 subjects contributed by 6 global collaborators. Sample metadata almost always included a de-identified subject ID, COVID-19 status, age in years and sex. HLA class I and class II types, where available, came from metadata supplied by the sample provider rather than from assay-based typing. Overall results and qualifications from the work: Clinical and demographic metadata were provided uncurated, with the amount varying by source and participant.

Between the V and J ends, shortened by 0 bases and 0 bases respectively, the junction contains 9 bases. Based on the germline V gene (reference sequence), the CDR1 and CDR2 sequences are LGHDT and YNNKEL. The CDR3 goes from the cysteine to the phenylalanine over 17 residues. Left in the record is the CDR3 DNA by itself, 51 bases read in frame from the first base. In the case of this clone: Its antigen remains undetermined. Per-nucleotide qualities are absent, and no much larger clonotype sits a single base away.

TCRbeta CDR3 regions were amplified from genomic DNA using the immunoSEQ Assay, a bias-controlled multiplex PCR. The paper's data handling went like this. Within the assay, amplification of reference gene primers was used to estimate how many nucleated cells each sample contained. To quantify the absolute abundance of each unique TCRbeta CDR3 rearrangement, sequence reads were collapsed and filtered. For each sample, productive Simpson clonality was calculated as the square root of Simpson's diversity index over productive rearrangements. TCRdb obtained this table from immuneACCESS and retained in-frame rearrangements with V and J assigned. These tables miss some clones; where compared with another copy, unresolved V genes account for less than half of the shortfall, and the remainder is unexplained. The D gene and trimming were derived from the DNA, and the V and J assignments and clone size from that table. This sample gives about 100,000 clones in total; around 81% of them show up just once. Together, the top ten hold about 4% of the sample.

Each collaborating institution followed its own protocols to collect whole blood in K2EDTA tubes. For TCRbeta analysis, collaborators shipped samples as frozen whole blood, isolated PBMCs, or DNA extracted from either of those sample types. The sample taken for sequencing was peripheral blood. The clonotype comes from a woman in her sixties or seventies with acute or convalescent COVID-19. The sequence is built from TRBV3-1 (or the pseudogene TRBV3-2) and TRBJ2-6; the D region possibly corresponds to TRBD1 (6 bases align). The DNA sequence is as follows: TGTGCCAGCAGCCAAGATCTAGGGGGCTCTGGGGCCAACGTCCTGACTTTC. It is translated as CASSQDLGGSGANVLTF.